The clone carrying this TCR beta chain was picked up a small number of times. Its antigen is as yet unknown. This CDR3 region has 14 residues. Germline V gives CDR1 SGHAT, CDR2 FQNNGV. Trimming left V 5 bases short and J 7 bases short, with 17 bases between. The sample is drawn from a study of T cell repertoires in cytomegalovirus infection. Study details: TCR beta signatures that were public indicated CMV infection and matching HLA type. Notes on the study in general: Cumulative frequency of public TCR beta families picked out carriers of CMV plus the relevant HLA. Across the ex vivo response, the dominant clonotypes were HLA-C-restricted CMV-specific TCR beta clonotypes.

TCRdb ran MiXCR on the reads and lists one entry per CDR3 protein. The sample yields around 490,000 distinct CDR3 sequences, about a quarter seen once. The sample comprised PBMCs. J is TRBJ2-5 and V is TRBV11-2; D is possibly TRBD2 (6 bases). This TCR was recovered from a human donor in good health (CMV status not recorded). Some clones in this sample may be carry-over from other donors' samples. Here the CDR3 reads CASSHLRRGGTQYF. In DNA form, the CDR3 reads TGTGCCAGCAGCCACCTACGGCGGGGCGGGACCCAGTACTTC.